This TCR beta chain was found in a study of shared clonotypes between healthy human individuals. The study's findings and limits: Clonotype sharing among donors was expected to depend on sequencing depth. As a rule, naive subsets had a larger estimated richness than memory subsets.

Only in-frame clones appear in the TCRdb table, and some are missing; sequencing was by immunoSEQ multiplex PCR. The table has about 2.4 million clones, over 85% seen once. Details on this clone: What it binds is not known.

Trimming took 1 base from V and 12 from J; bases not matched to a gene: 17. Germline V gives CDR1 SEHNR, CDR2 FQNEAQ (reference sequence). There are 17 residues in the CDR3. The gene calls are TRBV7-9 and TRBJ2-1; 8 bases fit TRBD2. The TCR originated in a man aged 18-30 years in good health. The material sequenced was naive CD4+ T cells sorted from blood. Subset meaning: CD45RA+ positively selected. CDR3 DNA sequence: TGTGCCAGCAGCTTAGGGATTCGGGAGGGCCTCGACACTCTGCAGTTCTTC. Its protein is CASSLGIREGLDTLQFF.